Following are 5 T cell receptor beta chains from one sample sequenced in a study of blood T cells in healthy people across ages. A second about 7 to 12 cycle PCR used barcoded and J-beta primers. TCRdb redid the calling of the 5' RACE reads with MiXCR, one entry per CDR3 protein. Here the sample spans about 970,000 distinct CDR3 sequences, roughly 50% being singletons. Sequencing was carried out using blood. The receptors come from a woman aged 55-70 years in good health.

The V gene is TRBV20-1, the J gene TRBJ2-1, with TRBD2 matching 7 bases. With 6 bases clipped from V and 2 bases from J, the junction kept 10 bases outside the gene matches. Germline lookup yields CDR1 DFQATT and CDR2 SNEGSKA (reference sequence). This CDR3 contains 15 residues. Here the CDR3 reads CSANPSGHPYNEQFF. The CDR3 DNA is TGCAGTGCAAACCCTAGCGGACACCCCTACAATGAGCAGTTCTTC.

The CDR3 region has the DNA TGTGCCAGCAGCAACCAAGCGGGGCCCACCTACGAGCAGTACTTC. Residues: CASSNQAGPTYEQYF. The genes are TRBV21-1 and TRBJ2-7; TRBD2 was called by the table and not checked on the DNA. TRBV21-1 is marked as a pseudogene. This CDR3 contains 15 residues.

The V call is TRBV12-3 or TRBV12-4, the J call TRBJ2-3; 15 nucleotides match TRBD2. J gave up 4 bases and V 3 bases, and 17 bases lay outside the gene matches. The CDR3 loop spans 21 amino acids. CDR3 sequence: CASSLSPGTSGGTRRPDTQYF. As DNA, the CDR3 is TGTGCCAGCAGTTTGTCCCCCGGGACTAGCGGGGGGACCCGACGCCCAGATACGCAGTATTTT.

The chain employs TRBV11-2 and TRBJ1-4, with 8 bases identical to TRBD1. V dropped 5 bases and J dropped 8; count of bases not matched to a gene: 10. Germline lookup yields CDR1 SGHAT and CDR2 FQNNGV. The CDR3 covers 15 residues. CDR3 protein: CASSPGGINREKLFF. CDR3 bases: TGTGCCAGCAGCCCAGGGGGCATAAACCGCGAAAAACTGTTTTTT. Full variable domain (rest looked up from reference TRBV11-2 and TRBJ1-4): EAGVAQSPRYKIIEKRQSVAFWCNPISGHATLYWYQQILGQGPKLLIQFQNNGVVDDSQLPKDRFSAERLKGVDSTLKIQPAKLEDSAVYLCASSPGGINREKLFFGSGTQLSVL.

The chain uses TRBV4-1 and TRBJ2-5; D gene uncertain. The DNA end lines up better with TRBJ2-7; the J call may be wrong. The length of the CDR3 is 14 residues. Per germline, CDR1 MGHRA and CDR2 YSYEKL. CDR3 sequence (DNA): TGCGCCAGCAGCCAAGATCGACGACCCACCGAGCAGTACTTC. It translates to CASSQDRRPTEQYF.